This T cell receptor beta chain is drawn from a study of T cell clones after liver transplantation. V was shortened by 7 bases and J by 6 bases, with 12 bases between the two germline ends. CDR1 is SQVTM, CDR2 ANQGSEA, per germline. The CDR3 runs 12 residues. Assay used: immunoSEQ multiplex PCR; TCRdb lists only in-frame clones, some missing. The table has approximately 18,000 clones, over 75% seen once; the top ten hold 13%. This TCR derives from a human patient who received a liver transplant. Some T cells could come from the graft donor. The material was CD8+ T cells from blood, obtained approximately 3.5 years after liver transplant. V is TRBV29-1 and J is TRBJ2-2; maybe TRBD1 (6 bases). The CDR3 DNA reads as TGCAGCGCCTCATCAGGGGCCGGGGAGCTGTTTTTT. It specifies CSASSGAGELFF.